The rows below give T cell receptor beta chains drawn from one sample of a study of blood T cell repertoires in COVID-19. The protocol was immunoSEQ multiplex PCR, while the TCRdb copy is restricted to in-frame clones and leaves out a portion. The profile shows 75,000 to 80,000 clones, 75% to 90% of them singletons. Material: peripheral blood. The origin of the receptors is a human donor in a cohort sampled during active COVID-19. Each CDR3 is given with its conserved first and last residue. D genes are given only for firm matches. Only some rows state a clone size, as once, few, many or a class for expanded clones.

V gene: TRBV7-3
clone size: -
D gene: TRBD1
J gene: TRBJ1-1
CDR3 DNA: TGTGCCAGCAGCGCCGGGACAGGCCGAGGGAGATTCATGAACACTGAAGCTTTCTTT
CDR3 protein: CASSAGTGRGRFMNTEAFF

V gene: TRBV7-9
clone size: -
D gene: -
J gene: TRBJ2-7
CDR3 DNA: TGTGCCAGCAGCCCGAGGAGGGGCTACGAGCAGTACTTC
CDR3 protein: CASSPRRGYEQYF

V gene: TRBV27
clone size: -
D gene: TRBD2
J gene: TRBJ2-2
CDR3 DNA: TGTGCCAGCAGTTTGCGACTAGCGGGAGGGTTAGGCGGGGAGCTGTTTTTT
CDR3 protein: CASSLRLAGGLGGELFF

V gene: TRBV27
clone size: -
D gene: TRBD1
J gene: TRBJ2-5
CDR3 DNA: TGTGCCAGCAGTGCCGGACAGGGGGCATTTGCGGAGACCCAGTACTTC
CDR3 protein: CASSAGQGAFAETQYF

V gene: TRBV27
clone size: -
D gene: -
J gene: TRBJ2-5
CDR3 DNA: TGTGCCAGCAGTCAATCAGGGCTACTAGAGACCCAGTACTTC
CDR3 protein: CASSQSGLLETQYF

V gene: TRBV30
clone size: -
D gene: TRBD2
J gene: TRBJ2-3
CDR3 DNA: TGTGCCTGGAGTCGAGGTTATAGCGGGATGGTCACAGATACGCAGTATTTT
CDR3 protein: CAWSRGYSGMVTDTQYF

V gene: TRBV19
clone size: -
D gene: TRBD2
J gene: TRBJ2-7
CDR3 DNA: TGTGCCAGTAGTAGGGGAAGACTAGCGGGAGGCTACGAGCAGTACTTC
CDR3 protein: CASSRGRLAGGYEQYF

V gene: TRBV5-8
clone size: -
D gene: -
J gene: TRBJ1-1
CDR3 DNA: TGTGCCAGCGGCGGGGGGATCGTAGCTGAAGCTTTCTTT
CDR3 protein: CASGGGIVAEAFF

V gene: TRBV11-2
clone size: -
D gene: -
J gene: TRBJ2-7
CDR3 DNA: TGTGCCAGCAGCTTAGGTCTCGGGGGTTACTACGAGCAGTACTTC
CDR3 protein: CASSLGLGGYYEQYF

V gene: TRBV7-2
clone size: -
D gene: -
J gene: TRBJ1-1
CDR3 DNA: TGTGCCAGCAGCGACCGACGGGGGGCGGGTAATGTAGCTTTCTTT
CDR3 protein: CASSDRRGAGNVAFF

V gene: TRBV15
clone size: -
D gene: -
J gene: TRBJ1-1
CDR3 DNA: TGTGCCACCAGCAGAGTTTCGGGTGGTCGGACTGAAGCTTTCTTT
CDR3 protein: CATSRVSGGRTEAFF

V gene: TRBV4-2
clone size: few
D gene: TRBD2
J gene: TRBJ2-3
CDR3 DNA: TGTGCCAGCAGCCAAGGATTGAGGCGTCGCGGGGGGTCTAGCACAGATACGCAGTATTTT
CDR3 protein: CASSQGLRRRGGSSTDTQYF

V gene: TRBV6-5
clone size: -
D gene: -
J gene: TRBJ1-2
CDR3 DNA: TGTGCCAGCAGTTACTTCCCCCGGGACTATGGCTACACCTTC
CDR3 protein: CASSYFPRDYGYTF

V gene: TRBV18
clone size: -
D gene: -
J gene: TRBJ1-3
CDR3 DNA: TGTGCCAGCTCACCTCAGGAAAGGTTCTCAACCCGAGGAAACACCATATATTTT
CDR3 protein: CASSPQERFSTRGNTIYF

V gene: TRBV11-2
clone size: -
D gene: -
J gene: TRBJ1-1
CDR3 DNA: TGTGCCAGCAGCTTGGAGGGGGGGGTCACTGAAGCTTTCTTT
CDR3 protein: CASSLEGGVTEAFF

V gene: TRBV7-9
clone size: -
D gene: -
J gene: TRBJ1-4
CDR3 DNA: TGTGCCAGCAGCTCACAACAGGGTGGGGAAAAACTGTTTTTT
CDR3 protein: CASSSQQGGEKLFF

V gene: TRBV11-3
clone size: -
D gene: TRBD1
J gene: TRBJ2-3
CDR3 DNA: TGTGCCAGCAGCTCTGACAGGGGGGTGGCAGATACGCAGTATTTT
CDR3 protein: CASSSDRGVADTQYF

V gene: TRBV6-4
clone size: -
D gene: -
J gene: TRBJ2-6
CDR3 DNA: TGTGCCAGCAGTGCAGGGGCTGGGGCCAACGTCCTGACTTTC
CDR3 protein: CASSAGAGANVLTF

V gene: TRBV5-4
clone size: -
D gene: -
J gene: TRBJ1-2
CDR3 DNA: TGTGCCAGCAGCCGAGGTGGCTCGGCGGCTAACTATGGCTACACCTTC
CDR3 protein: CASSRGGSAANYGYTF

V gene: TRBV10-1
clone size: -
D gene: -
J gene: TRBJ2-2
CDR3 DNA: TGCGCCAGCAGCCAACTTCAACCCACGAACACCGGGGAGCTGTTTTTT
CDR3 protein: CASSQLQPTNTGELFF

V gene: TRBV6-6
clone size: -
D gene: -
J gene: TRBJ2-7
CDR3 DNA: TGTGCCAGCAGTTACTCACAGGGCGGTACCTACGAGCAGTACTTC
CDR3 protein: CASSYSQGGTYEQYF

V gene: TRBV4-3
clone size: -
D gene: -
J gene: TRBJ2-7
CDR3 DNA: TGCGCCAGCAGCCAAGACGCGCAAGAAAGATACGAGCAGTACTTC
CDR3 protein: CASSQDAQERYEQYF

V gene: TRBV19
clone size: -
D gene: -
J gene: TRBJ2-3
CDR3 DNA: TGTGCCAGTAGCCGGGACACAGATACGCAGTATTTT
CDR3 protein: CASSRDTDTQYF

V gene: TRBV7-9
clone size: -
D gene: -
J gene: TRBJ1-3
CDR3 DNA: TGTGCCAGCAGCTTAGTGGGCAGTTCCTCTGGAAACACCATATATTTT
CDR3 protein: CASSLVGSSSGNTIYF

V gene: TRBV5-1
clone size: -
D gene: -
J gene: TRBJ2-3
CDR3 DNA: TGCGCCAGCAGCTTGACAGCAGCAGATACGCAGTATTTT
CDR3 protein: CASSLTAADTQYF

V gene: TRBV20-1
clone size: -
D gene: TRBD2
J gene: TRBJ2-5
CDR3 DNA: TGCAGTGGCGGGAGACAAGAGACCCAGTACTTC
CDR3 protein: CSGGRQETQYF

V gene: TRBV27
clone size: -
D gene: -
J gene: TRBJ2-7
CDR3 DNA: TGTGCCAGCAGCCGTCCTACAGGGTCAACCCCCTACGAGCAGTACTTC
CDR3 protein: CASSRPTGSTPYEQYF

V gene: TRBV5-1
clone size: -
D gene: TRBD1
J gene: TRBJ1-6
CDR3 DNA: TGCGCCAGCAGCCGGGACAGGGGAGGTTCACCCCTCCACTTT
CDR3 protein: CASSRDRGGSPLHF

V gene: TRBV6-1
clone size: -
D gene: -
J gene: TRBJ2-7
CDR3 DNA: TGTGCCAGCAGTGAAGATCCTAGCCAGGTAGGCGAGCAGTACTTC
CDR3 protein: CASSEDPSQVGEQYF

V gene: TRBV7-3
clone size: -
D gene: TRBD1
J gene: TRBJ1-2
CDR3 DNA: TGTGCCAGCAGCTTAACCCCTCACGGACAGGGAGACCCCTCTAACTATGGCTACACCTTC
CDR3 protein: CASSLTPHGQGDPSNYGYTF

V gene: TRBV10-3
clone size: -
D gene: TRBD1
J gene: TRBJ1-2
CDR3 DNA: TGTGCCATCAGACTACCGGGACAGGGAGACTATGGCTACACCTTC
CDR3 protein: CAIRLPGQGDYGYTF

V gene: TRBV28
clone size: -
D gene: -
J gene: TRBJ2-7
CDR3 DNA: TGTGCCAGCAGACCAAACGGGGGAACCTACGAGCAGTACTTC
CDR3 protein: CASRPNGGTYEQYF

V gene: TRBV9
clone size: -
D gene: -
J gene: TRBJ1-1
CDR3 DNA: TGTGCCAGCGGCGGGGGGGGCCGCACTGAAGCTTTCTTT
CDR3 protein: CASGGGGRTEAFF

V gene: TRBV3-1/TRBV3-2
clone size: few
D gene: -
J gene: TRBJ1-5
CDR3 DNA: TGTGCCAGCAGCCAAGATCGGAATCAGCCCCAGCATTTT
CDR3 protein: CASSQDRNQPQHF

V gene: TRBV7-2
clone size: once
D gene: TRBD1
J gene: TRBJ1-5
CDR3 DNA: TGTGCCAGCAGCTTAGGCCAGGGGGTGGGTCAGCCCCAGCATTTT
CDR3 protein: CASSLGQGVGQPQHF

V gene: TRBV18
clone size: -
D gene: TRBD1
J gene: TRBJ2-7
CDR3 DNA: TGTGCCAGCTCACCACCGGGACAGGTGGGGGAGCAGTACTTC
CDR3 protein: CASSPPGQVGEQYF

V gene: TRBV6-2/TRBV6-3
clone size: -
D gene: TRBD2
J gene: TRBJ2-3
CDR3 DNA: TGTGCCAGCACCCCGGGACTAGCCGGAGCGGATACGCAGTATTTT
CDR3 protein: CASTPGLAGADTQYF

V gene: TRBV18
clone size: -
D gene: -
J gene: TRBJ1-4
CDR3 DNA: TGTGCCAGCTCACCACTCCGAGGTCGCGAGGGCCCAAATGAAAAACTGTTTTTT
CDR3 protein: CASSPLRGREGPNEKLFF

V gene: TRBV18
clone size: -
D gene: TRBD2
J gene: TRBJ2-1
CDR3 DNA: TGTGCCAGCTCACCGACTAGCGGCCCATTCAATGAGCAGTTCTTC
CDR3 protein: CASSPTSGPFNEQFF

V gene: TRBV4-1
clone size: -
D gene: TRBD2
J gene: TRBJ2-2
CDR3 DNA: TGCGCCAGCAGCCAAGTAAGAGGGACTAGCGGGAGCTGGGAGCTGTTTTTT
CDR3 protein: CASSQVRGTSGSWELFF

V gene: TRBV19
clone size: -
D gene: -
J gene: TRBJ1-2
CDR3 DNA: TGTGCCAGTAGTATAGTATCCGGGGAGGGACCGATCTATGGCTACACCTTC
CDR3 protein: CASSIVSGEGPIYGYTF

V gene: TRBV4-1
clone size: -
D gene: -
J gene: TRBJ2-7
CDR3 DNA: TGCGCCAGCAGCCAAGAACCGGGCTACGAGCAGTACTTC
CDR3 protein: CASSQEPGYEQYF

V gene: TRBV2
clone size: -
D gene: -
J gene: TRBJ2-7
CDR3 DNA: TGTGCCAGCAATCTTAGCTCAGACGAGCAGTACTTC
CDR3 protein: CASNLSSDEQYF

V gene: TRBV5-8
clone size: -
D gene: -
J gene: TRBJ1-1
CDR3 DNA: TGTGCCAGCAGCTTGGAAACAGGGACCGGTACGATGAACACTGAAGCTTTCTTT
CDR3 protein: CASSLETGTGTMNTEAFF

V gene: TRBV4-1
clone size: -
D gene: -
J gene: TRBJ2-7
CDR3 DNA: TGCGCCAGCAGCCAAGATAGAGGGCAGTCCTACGAGCAGTACTTC
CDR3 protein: CASSQDRGQSYEQYF

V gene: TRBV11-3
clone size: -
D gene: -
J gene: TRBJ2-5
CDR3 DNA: TGTGCCAGCAGCTTATCTCAGGGAGGAGAGACCCAGTACTTC
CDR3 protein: CASSLSQGGETQYF

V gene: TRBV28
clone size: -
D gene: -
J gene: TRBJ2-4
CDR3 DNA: TGTGCCAGCAGTTTTGAACAGAAAAACATTCAGTACTTC
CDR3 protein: CASSFEQKNIQYF

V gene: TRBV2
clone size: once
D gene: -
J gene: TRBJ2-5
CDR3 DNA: TGTGCCAGCAGTGGCGGCAGATTGCAAGAGACCCAGTACTTC
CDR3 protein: CASSGGRLQETQYF

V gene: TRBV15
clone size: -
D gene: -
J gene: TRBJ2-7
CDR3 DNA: TGTGCCACCAGCGGCCCTCTAACTAGCTCCTACGAGCAGTACTTC
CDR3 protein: CATSGPLTSSYEQYF

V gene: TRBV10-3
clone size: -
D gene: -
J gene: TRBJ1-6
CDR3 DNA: TGTGCCATCAGTGCAAGGGACAACAATGGTTCACCCCTCCACTTT
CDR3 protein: CAISARDNNGSPLHF

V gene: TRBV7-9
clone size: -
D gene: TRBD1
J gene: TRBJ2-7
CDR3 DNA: TGTGCCAGCAGCTTCCGGGACAGGGTCTACGAGCAGTACTTC
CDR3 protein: CASSFRDRVYEQYF

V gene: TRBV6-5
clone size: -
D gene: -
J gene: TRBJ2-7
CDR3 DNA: TGTGCCAGCAGTTACTCGGTTCAGTTGCTTGGCTACGAGCAGTACTTC
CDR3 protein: CASSYSVQLLGYEQYF